These T cell receptor beta chains were read from a single sample in a study of a mutant IDH1 vaccine in newly diagnosed glioma. Clones were read by immunoSEQ multiplex PCR, and TCRdb kept only the in-frame ones, dropping some. The sample contains under 80,000 clones, approximately 86% of which appear only once. Sequencing used PBMCs, obtained from a glioma patient treated with radiotherapy, temozolomide or both. The receptor set was obtained from a man aged 30 to 39 with glioma. CDR3s include the opening cysteine and the closing phenylalanine or tryptophan. Each record gives: D gene, V gene, clone size, J gene, CDR3 DNA, CDR3 protein. D genes are given only for firm matches. Clone size is shown for a subset of rows, as once, few, many or a class of expanded clone.

NA	TRBV25-1	NA	TRBJ1-1	TGTGCCAGCAGGATGGGTGGGGGATACACTGAAGCTTTCTTT	CASRMGGGYTEAFF
NA	TRBV9	NA	TRBJ2-7	TGTGCCAGCAGCCGGCTGGGGGGCGAGCAGTACTTC	CASSRLGGEQYF
TRBD1	TRBV11-3	NA	TRBJ2-5	TGTGCCAGCAGCCAGGGACAGCCCAAAGAGACCCAGTACTTC	CASSQGQPKETQYF
NA	TRBV2	NA	TRBJ2-7	TGTGCCAGCAGTGACTCGGCAGGGGAAGCCTACGAGCAGTACTTC	CASSDSAGEAYEQYF
NA	TRBV27	NA	TRBJ2-2	TGTGCCAGCAGTTTATGGGACTATGGACAGGCCAGCACCGGGGAGCTGTTTTTT	CASSLWDYGQASTGELFF
NA	TRBV6-5	NA	TRBJ2-3	TGTGCCAGCAGTTACGGCGGAACAGATACGCAGTATTTT	CASSYGGTDTQYF
NA	TRBV6-5	NA	TRBJ2-2	TGTGCCAGCCTGATGGGGTCGCCAAACACCGGGGAGCTGTTTTTT	CASLMGSPNTGELFF
NA	TRBV6-6	NA	TRBJ1-5	TGTGCCAGCAGTTATTTTGGAGACGGCAATCAGCCCCAGCATTTT	CASSYFGDGNQPQHF
NA	TRBV23-1	NA	TRBJ2-5	TGCGCCAGCAATCTACCCCAAGAGACCCAGTACTTC	CASNLPQETQYF
NA	TRBV6-1	NA	TRBJ2-7	TGTGCCAGCAGTCAGGACCAAGAGGCCTACGAGCAGTACTTC	CASSQDQEAYEQYF
NA	TRBV15	NA	TRBJ1-6	TGTGCCACCAGCAGGAGTTCCAGGGTGTCCTATAATTCACCCCTCCACTTT	CATSRSSRVSYNSPLHF
TRBD1	TRBV6-1	NA	TRBJ2-5	TGTGCCAGCAGTCGACAGGGTTCACAAGAGACCCAGTACTTC	CASSRQGSQETQYF
NA	TRBV7-9	NA	TRBJ2-3	TGTGCCAGCAGCCCGGGGGCGCAGGGGCTGGTAGATACGCAGTATTTT	CASSPGAQGLVDTQYF
NA	TRBV2	NA	TRBJ1-4	TGTGCCAGCAGTGAAGTGGCGAGGGTTACTAATGAAAAACTGTTTTTT	CASSEVARVTNEKLFF
TRBD2	TRBV19	NA	TRBJ2-3	TGTGCCAGTAGTAAAGGCCTAGCGGGCACAGATACGCAGTATTTT	CASSKGLAGTDTQYF
TRBD2	TRBV6-1	NA	TRBJ2-3	TGTGCCAGCAGTGAATTTACCCGGGGGGGACCAGATACGCAGTATTTT	CASSEFTRGGPDTQYF
NA	TRBV29-1	NA	TRBJ1-1	TGCAGCGTCCTGAAAGCCGGGAGGACAGAGGACACTGAAGCTTTCTTT	CSVLKAGRTEDTEAFF
TRBD2	TRBV15	NA	TRBJ2-1	TGTGCCACCAGCAGAGATCGAGGGACTAGAGTCTCCTACAATGAGCAGTTCTTC	CATSRDRGTRVSYNEQFF
NA	TRBV4-1	NA	TRBJ1-3	TGCGCCAGCAGCCAACCGACAGGTGCTGGAAACACCATATATTTT	CASSQPTGAGNTIYF
NA	TRBV28	NA	TRBJ2-7	TGTGCCAGCAGTTTGTGGCTAGCAGTCTCCTACGAGCAGTACTTC	CASSLWLAVSYEQYF
TRBD2	TRBV19	NA	TRBJ2-3	TGTGCCAGTAGACAGCGGGGGGCCACAGATACGCAGTATTTT	CASRQRGATDTQYF
NA	TRBV2	NA	TRBJ2-3	TGTGCCAGCAGGTCGGGACTCCTCCAAGGTAGCACAGATACGCAGTATTTT	CASRSGLLQGSTDTQYF
NA	TRBV5-1	once	TRBJ2-5	TGCGCCAGCACTCCGACTCCTGCGCCGGAGACCCAGTACTTC	CASTPTPAPETQYF
NA	TRBV2	NA	TRBJ1-5	TGTGCCAGCAGTAGAACGGGGCGGCCCCAGCATTTT	CASSRTGRPQHF
NA	TRBV10-1	NA	TRBJ2-2	TGCGCCAGCAGTGAGTCGTCCGGGGAGCTGTTTTTT	CASSESSGELFF
NA	TRBV5-1	NA	TRBJ2-7	TGCGCCAGCGGTGGGGCAGGGTCGAACTACGAGCAGTACTTC	CASGGAGSNYEQYF
NA	TRBV4-1	NA	TRBJ2-5	TGCGCCAGCAGCCAGGAGCCACAGGGAGTCGGCGAGACCCAGTACTTC	CASSQEPQGVGETQYF
NA	TRBV10-2	NA	TRBJ2-5	TGCGCCAGCAGTGAGTCGGGACAAAACCAAGAGACCCAGTACTTC	CASSESGQNQETQYF